The 10 T cell receptor beta chains below all came from one sample that was sequenced in a study of beta chain features in type 1 diabetes. Study-wide results and limits: Significant though moderate, a shortening of TCRB CDR3s appeared in all four CD4+ subsets of Type 1 diabetes patients.

For these receptors, no antigen is known. Isolated RNA was reverse transcribed in full, so expressed TCRB transcripts were sequenced. Here immunoSEQ multiplex PCR was the method, and the copy in TCRdb shows in-frame clones only, minus some. The table shows around 600,000 clones, with around 12% occurring only once. Material for sequencing was naive CD4+ T cells from blood. The receptor set was obtained from a young man with type 1 diabetes.

The chain recombines TRBV2 with TRBJ1-5, with 7 positions matching TRBD1. V lost 0 bases to trimming and J lost 2 bases; unmatched junction nucleotides: 19. Germline CDR1 reads SNHLY; CDR2 reads FYNNEI. The CDR3 consists of 21 residues. The CDR3 reads CASSEARRVGTAYSGNQPQHF. Written as DNA, the CDR3 is TGTGCCAGCAGTGAAGCGCGGCGGGTCGGGACAGCTTATAGTGGCAATCAGCCCCAGCATTTT.

In its sample, this clone was seen a few times. The rearrangement joins TRBV5-1 to TRBJ2-7; 7 positions match TRBD1. The CDR3 length is 13 residues. Germline V gives CDR1 SGHRS, CDR2 YFSETQ. V trimming: 2 bases; J trimming: 4 bases; junction bases outside the gene matches: 3. For the CDR3, the DNA is TGCGCCAGCAGCTTAATGACAGGGTACGAGCAGTACTTC. Translating gives CASSLMTGYEQYF. Full variable domain (outside the CDR3, taken from reference TRBV5-1 and TRBJ2-7): KAGVTQTPRYLIKTRGQQVTLSCSPISGHRSVSWYQQTPGQGLQFLFEYFSETQRNKGNFPGRFSGRQFSNSRSEMNVSTLELGDSALYLCASSLMTGYEQYFGPGTRLTVT.

The chain is built from TRBV19 and TRBJ2-7; the match to TRBD2 covers 8 bases. The CDR3 runs to 18 residues. CDR1 and CDR2 (germline): LNHDA, SQIVND (reference sequence). V shed 5 bases, J shed 2 bases, and the junction held 17 bases outside the gene matches. This chain's CDR3 is CASSLRSGGPTSPYEQYF. For the CDR3, the DNA is TGTGCCAGTAGTCTCCGGAGCGGGGGACCCACGTCCCCCTACGAGCAGTACTTC.

This clone was counted between two and nine times. The V and J genes are TRBV30 and TRBJ2-5, with 7 bases identical to TRBD2. The CDR3 runs 14 residues. Germline V lookup: CDR1 GTSNPN, CDR2 SVGIG (reference sequence). The ends lost 0 bases at V and 5 bases at J; junction bases unmatched: 6. The CDR3 loop reads CAWSVRGNGETQYF. The CDR3, as DNA: TGTGCCTGGAGTGTGCGGGGGAACGGGGAGACCCAGTACTTC. The complete variable domain, with remaining parts taken from reference TRBV30 and TRBJ2-5, reads SQTIHQWPATLVQPVGSPLSLECTVEGTSNPNLYWYRQAAGRGLQLLFYSVGIGQISSEVPQNLSASRPQDRQFILSSKKLLLSDSGFYLCAWSVRGNGETQYFGPGTRLLVL.

This clone was found a few times. The gene calls are TRBV7-2 and TRBJ2-7; a weak D match, TRBD2 (5 bases). V was pared by 5 bases and J by 5 bases, with 16 bases between. The CDR3 spans 14 residues. CDR1 and CDR2 (germline): SGHTA, FQGNSA. The CDR3 nucleotides are TGTGCCAGCAGCCCATGGACTGGGAGAGACGAGCAGTACTTC. Translation: CASSPWTGRDEQYF. Combining the CDR3 with reference TRBV7-2 and TRBJ2-7 gives the whole variable domain GAGVSQSPSNKVTEKGKDVELRCDPISGHTALYWYRQSLGQGLEFLIYFQGNSAPDKSGLPSDRFSAERTGGSVSTLTIQRTQQEDSAVYLCASSPWTGRDEQYFGPGTRLTVT.

V and J are TRBV21-1 and TRBJ2-5. TRBV21-1 constitutes a pseudogene. The CDR3 extends over 14 amino acids. This chain's CDR3 is CASSTKGPLMTQYF. The CDR3 DNA follows: TGTGCCAGCAGCACCAAAGGGCCCCTTATGACCCAGTACTTC.

This clone was detected a few times. The chain combines TRBV30 with TRBJ2-2; TRBD1 matches at 9 bases. Germline trimming cut 5 bases from V and 3 bases from J; bases unmatched to any gene: 10. The CDR3 has 16 amino acids. Germline CDR1 GTSNPN, CDR2 SVGIG (reference sequence). CDR3 amino acids: CAWARRWDRDTGELFF. Written as DNA, the CDR3 is TGTGCCTGGGCGAGGAGGTGGGACAGGGACACCGGGGAGCTGTTTTTT.

The J gene is TRBJ2-3, the V gene TRBV19; D not resolved. This CDR3 contains 14 residues. Germline V CDR1 and CDR2: LNHDA, SQIVND (reference sequence). V was shortened by 6 bases and J by 0 bases, with 10 bases between the two germline ends. CDR3 DNA: TGTGCCAGTAGGTTACAGATTAGCACAGATACGCAGTATTTT. The encoded protein is CASRLQISTDTQYF.

This clone was observed a few times. The chain employs TRBV4-3 and TRBJ1-2; no reliable D call. Germline CDR1 is LGHNA and CDR2 is YSLEER. CDR3 length: 15 amino acids. V lost 0 bases and J 4 bases, leaving 12 bases between the germline ends. The CDR3: CASSQETWSSYGYTF. CDR3 nucleotide sequence: TGCGCCAGCAGCCAAGAAACGTGGAGCAGCTATGGCTACACCTTC.

The chain carries TRBV4-3 and TRBJ2-7; D is ambiguous. The V and J ends lost 0 bases and 3 bases respectively, with 6 bases between them. Germline assignment: CDR1 LGHNA and CDR2 YSLEER. This CDR3 spans 13 amino acids. The CDR3 protein is CASSQDQVYEQYF. The DNA for the CDR3 is TGCGCCAGCAGCCAAGATCAGGTCTACGAGCAGTACTTC.